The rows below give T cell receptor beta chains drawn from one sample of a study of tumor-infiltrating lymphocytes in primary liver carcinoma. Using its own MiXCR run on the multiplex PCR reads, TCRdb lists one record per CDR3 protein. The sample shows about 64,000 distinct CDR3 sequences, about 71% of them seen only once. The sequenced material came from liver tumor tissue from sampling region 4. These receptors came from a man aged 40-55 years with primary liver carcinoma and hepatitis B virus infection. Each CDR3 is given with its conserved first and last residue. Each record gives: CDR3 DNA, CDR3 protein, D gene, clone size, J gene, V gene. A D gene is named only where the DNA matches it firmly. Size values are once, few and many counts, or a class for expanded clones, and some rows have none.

CDR3nt: TGTGCCAGCAGACAAGGGGCCCACACAGATACGCAGTATTTT
CDR3aa: CASRQGAHTDTQYF
d_gene: .
abundance: .
j_gene: TRBJ2-3
v_gene: TRBV6-2/TRBV6-3

CDR3nt: TGTGCTAGCGGCCGGACATGGGGCTCCTACGAGCAGTACTTC
CDR3aa: CASGRTWGSYEQYF
d_gene: .
abundance: .
j_gene: TRBJ2-7
v_gene: TRBV11-2

CDR3nt: TGTGCCAGCAGTTCTCCAGGGGTCTCCGTCACCGGGGAGCTGTTTTTT
CDR3aa: CASSSPGVSVTGELFF
d_gene: .
abundance: many
j_gene: TRBJ2-2
v_gene: TRBV6-5

CDR3nt: TGTGCCACCAATGATAAAACAGGGCGCCTCCCTGGTGAGCAGTTCTTC
CDR3aa: CATNDKTGRLPGEQFF
d_gene: .
abundance: .
j_gene: TRBJ2-1
v_gene: TRBV24-1

CDR3nt: TGTGCCAGCAGCTTATGTGACAACACAGATACACAGTATTTT
CDR3aa: CASSLCDNTDTQYF
d_gene: .
abundance: .
j_gene: TRBJ2-3
v_gene: TRBV11-2

CDR3nt: TGTGCCAGCAGTTTAACGTCCGCTGGGGATATGCAGTATTTT
CDR3aa: CASSLTSAGDMQYF
d_gene: .
abundance: .
j_gene: TRBJ2-3
v_gene: TRBV12-3/TRBV12-4

CDR3nt: TGTGCCAGAAGTTACCAATCCGGGACAGGGGTCTCTAATCTGCCCCAGCATTTT
CDR3aa: CARSYQSGTGVSNLPQHF
d_gene: TRBD1
abundance: .
j_gene: TRBJ1-5
v_gene: TRBV6-2/TRBV6-3

CDR3nt: TGCAGCACAGGACTAGCGGGAGCGACTGAGCAGTTCTTC
CDR3aa: CSTGLAGATEQFF
d_gene: TRBD2
abundance: many
j_gene: TRBJ2-1
v_gene: TRBV29-1

CDR3nt: TGTGCCAGCAGTTTGGAGCTGAGACTAGCGGTTTTTAGCACAGATACGCAATATTTT
CDR3aa: CASSLELRLAVFSTDTQYF
d_gene: TRBD2
abundance: .
j_gene: TRBJ2-3
v_gene: TRBV28

CDR3nt: TGTGCCAGCAGCTCCTTCACAGATACGCAGTATTTT
CDR3aa: CASSSFTDTQYF
d_gene: .
abundance: .
j_gene: TRBJ2-3
v_gene: TRBV7-2

CDR3nt: TGTACCAGCAGCTTAGATCTTGGGGTGGCTCAGCCCCAGCATTTT
CDR3aa: CTSSLDLGVAQPQHF
d_gene: .
abundance: few
j_gene: TRBJ1-5
v_gene: TRBV11-3

CDR3nt: TGTGCCAGCAGCACTGGCGGGACTGTCAAATCTCCTATCTGTAATGAGCAGTTCTTC
CDR3aa: CASSTGGTVKSPICNEQFF
d_gene: .
abundance: .
j_gene: TRBJ2-1
v_gene: TRBV11-1

CDR3nt: TGTGCCAGCAGGACACAGGGGTCCTACGATCAGTACTTC
CDR3aa: CASRTQGSYDQYF
d_gene: TRBD1
abundance: .
j_gene: TRBJ2-7
v_gene: TRBV14

CDR3nt: TGTACTAACAGCACTACAGGGGGAGAGACTCAGTACTTC
CDR3aa: CTNSTTGGETQYF
d_gene: TRBD1
abundance: .
j_gene: TRBJ2-5
v_gene: TRBV11-3

CDR3nt: TGTGCCACTTTATACTCGCCCCTCGGGAGTAACACTGAGCAGTTCTTC
CDR3aa: CATLYSPLGSNTEQFF
d_gene: .
abundance: .
j_gene: TRBJ2-1
v_gene: TRBV10-3

CDR3nt: TGTGCCAGCAGGGCGGAGGGCCGTAGGAGTGAACGGTTCTTC
CDR3aa: CASRAEGRRSERFF
d_gene: .
abundance: .
j_gene: TRBJ2-1
v_gene: TRBV6-1

CDR3nt: TGTGCCAGCAGTTATCCCTTAGATCAGCACCAGCATTTT
CDR3aa: CASSYPLDQHQHF
d_gene: .
abundance: .
j_gene: TRBJ1-5
v_gene: TRBV6-2/TRBV6-3

CDR3nt: TGCAGCGTTTGGTCAGGGGACACTGAATCTTTCTTT
CDR3aa: CSVWSGDTESFF
d_gene: .
abundance: .
j_gene: TRBJ1-1
v_gene: TRBV29-1

CDR3nt: TGTGCCAGTTGGACAGGGGGCCGTCAGCCCCAACATTTT
CDR3aa: CASWTGGRQPQHF
d_gene: TRBD1
abundance: .
j_gene: TRBJ1-5
v_gene: TRBV6-1

CDR3nt: TGTGCCAGTAGCTTAACTGATACTGCCTACGACCCGTACTTC
CDR3aa: CASSLTDTAYDPYF
d_gene: .
abundance: .
j_gene: TRBJ2-7
v_gene: TRBV11-2

CDR3nt: TGTGACAGCAGTCCCATCGCGGGTGGGGTCACAGATACGCACTATTTT
CDR3aa: CDSSPIAGGVTDTHYF
d_gene: .
abundance: .
j_gene: TRBJ2-3
v_gene: TRBV6-6

CDR3nt: TGTGCCAGTAGGTGCTACACCTTC
CDR3aa: CASRCYTF
d_gene: .
abundance: once
j_gene: TRBJ1-2
v_gene: TRBV6-5

CDR3nt: TGTGCCAGCAGTGGTAGAGAGACCCAGTACTTC
CDR3aa: CASSGRETQYF
d_gene: .
abundance: few
j_gene: TRBJ2-5
v_gene: TRBV2

CDR3nt: TGTGCCAGCAGTTACTCGAGTAGTGGCGGGTCCCAAGAGACCCAGTACTTC
CDR3aa: CASSYSSSGGSQETQYF
d_gene: .
abundance: many
j_gene: TRBJ2-5
v_gene: TRBV6-5

CDR3nt: TGTGCCAACAGCTTAGCGACAGGGACTGAAGCTTTTTTT
CDR3aa: CANSLATGTEAFF
d_gene: TRBD1
abundance: .
j_gene: TRBJ1-1
v_gene: TRBV13

CDR3nt: TGCAGCGGACTCGCCCAGGGGATGGAGACCAAGTGCTTC
CDR3aa: CSGLAQGMETKCF
d_gene: .
abundance: .
j_gene: TRBJ2-5
v_gene: TRBV29-1

CDR3nt: TGTGCCAGCAGTCCCTTAGGTGGGGGGGAGCGGTACTTC
CDR3aa: CASSPLGGGERYF
d_gene: TRBD2
abundance: .
j_gene: TRBJ2-7
v_gene: TRBV12-3/TRBV12-4

CDR3nt: TGTGCCAGCAGTCCCCCGGGACAGGGGAATCAGCCCCAGCATTTT
CDR3aa: CASSPPGQGNQPQHF
d_gene: TRBD1
abundance: few
j_gene: TRBJ1-5
v_gene: TRBV28

CDR3nt: TGTGCCAACAGTTCGGACATGGTTAATGAAAAACTGTTTTTT
CDR3aa: CANSSDMVNEKLFF
d_gene: .
abundance: .
j_gene: TRBJ1-4
v_gene: TRBV6-6

CDR3nt: TGCGCCAGCAGCCAGACCATTGCCCTAGCGGGAGTCACCGATACGCAGCATTTT
CDR3aa: CASSQTIALAGVTDTQHF
d_gene: .
abundance: .
j_gene: TRBJ1-5
v_gene: TRBV4-1

CDR3nt: TGTGCCGTCGGGGGACAGCAGCATTTCTACGAGCAGTACTTC
CDR3aa: CAVGGQQHFYEQYF
d_gene: .
abundance: .
j_gene: TRBJ2-7
v_gene: TRBV6-6

CDR3nt: TGTGCCAACAGTCTTCAGGGGGTGACTAATGAAAAACTGTTTTTT
CDR3aa: CANSLQGVTNEKLFF
d_gene: TRBD1
abundance: .
j_gene: TRBJ1-4
v_gene: TRBV6-1

CDR3nt: TGTGCCAGCAGCGCCGGGACTAGCGGCACAGATACACAGTATTTT
CDR3aa: CASSAGTSGTDTQYF
d_gene: TRBD2
abundance: many
j_gene: TRBJ2-3
v_gene: TRBV11-2

CDR3nt: TGCGCTAGAAGTCAAAGTAGCGGATGGAACAATGAGCAGTTCTTC
CDR3aa: CARSQSSGWNNEQFF
d_gene: .
abundance: .
j_gene: TRBJ2-1
v_gene: TRBV4-1

CDR3nt: TGTGCCAGCAGCGTAGTGGCGGGAGAGGGCGAGCAGTACTTC
CDR3aa: CASSVVAGEGEQYF
d_gene: TRBD2
abundance: .
j_gene: TRBJ2-7
v_gene: TRBV9

CDR3nt: TGCGCCAGCAGCCAAGAGCGAGCAGGGATGAACACTGAAGCTTTCTTC
CDR3aa: CASSQERAGMNTEAFF
d_gene: .
abundance: few
j_gene: TRBJ1-1
v_gene: TRBV4-1

CDR3nt: TGTGCCAGCAGCTTGGGCTTGTCCGAGCAGTACTTC
CDR3aa: CASSLGLSEQYF
d_gene: .
abundance: many
j_gene: TRBJ2-7
v_gene: TRBV7-9

CDR3nt: TGTGCCAGCAGCCAAGGGCGGAGTTGGGGAGAGCGGTACTTC
CDR3aa: CASSQGRSWGERYF
d_gene: .
abundance: once
j_gene: TRBJ2-7
v_gene: TRBV14

CDR3nt: TGTGCCAGCAACGCGAAGACTAGGGGAGAGACCCAGTACTTC
CDR3aa: CASNAKTRGETQYF
d_gene: .
abundance: .
j_gene: TRBJ2-5
v_gene: TRBV5-5

CDR3nt: TGTCCCAGCAGTTACTTGGAGGGGTTCGGGGAGCAGTATTTC
CDR3aa: CPSSYLEGFGEQYF
d_gene: .
abundance: .
j_gene: TRBJ2-7
v_gene: TRBV6-2/TRBV6-3

CDR3nt: TGCAGCGTCTATGAGACAGTGGGTCGCGGGGAGCTGTTTTTT
CDR3aa: CSVYETVGRGELFF
d_gene: .
abundance: .
j_gene: TRBJ2-2
v_gene: TRBV29-1

CDR3nt: TGTGCCAGCAGCTTAGGCACAGGGGGTAGTAATACGCAGTATTTT
CDR3aa: CASSLGTGGSNTQYF
d_gene: TRBD1
abundance: few
j_gene: TRBJ2-3
v_gene: TRBV7-2

CDR3nt: TGCAGCGTCGCACGCGGACAGAGGGGCAGCTACGAGCAGTACTTC
CDR3aa: CSVARGQRGSYEQYF
d_gene: .
abundance: few
j_gene: TRBJ2-7
v_gene: TRBV29-1

CDR3nt: TGTGCCAGCAGCCAAGATAGAATTGGTGGGACCTCCAGTCAGCCCCAGCATTTT
CDR3aa: CASSQDRIGGTSSQPQHF
d_gene: .
abundance: many
j_gene: TRBJ1-5
v_gene: TRBV4-2

CDR3nt: TGTGCTAGCAGTTACTCCGGCAGAAACTCCTACGAGGAGTACTTC
CDR3aa: CASSYSGRNSYEEYF
d_gene: .
abundance: .
j_gene: TRBJ2-7
v_gene: TRBV6-5

CDR3nt: TGTGCCAGTCCTACTATCGGGACGGCCTACGAGCAGTACTTC
CDR3aa: CASPTIGTAYEQYF
d_gene: .
abundance: .
j_gene: TRBJ2-7
v_gene: TRBV6-5

CDR3nt: TGCAGCGTTGATACAACCGGGACAGGGGCAGCTGGGGCCAAGATCCTGACTTTC
CDR3aa: CSVDTTGTGAAGAKILTF
d_gene: TRBD1
abundance: .
j_gene: TRBJ2-6
v_gene: TRBV29-1

CDR3nt: TGTGCCAGCATCTCCAGCCCCCAGCAGGAGGATTACAATGAGCAGTTCTTC
CDR3aa: CASISSPQQEDYNEQFF
d_gene: .
abundance: .
j_gene: TRBJ2-1
v_gene: TRBV10-3

CDR3nt: TGTGCCAGCAGCGTAGCGGGAGTTGAGACAGATACGCAGTATTTT
CDR3aa: CASSVAGVETDTQYF
d_gene: TRBD2
abundance: many
j_gene: TRBJ2-3
v_gene: TRBV7-9

CDR3nt: TGCAGCGTTGGGCAGGCGACGTTTGGTACTGAAGCTTTCTTT
CDR3aa: CSVGQATFGTEAFF
d_gene: .
abundance: many
j_gene: TRBJ1-1
v_gene: TRBV29-1

CDR3nt: TGTGCCAACGCCGGGACTAGCGGGAATGAGCAGTTCTTC
CDR3aa: CANAGTSGNEQFF
d_gene: TRBD2
abundance: .
j_gene: TRBJ2-1
v_gene: TRBV10-3

CDR3nt: TGTGCCAGCAGCCGTACAGGGGGGGGTCCCGGGGAGCTGTTTTTT
CDR3aa: CASSRTGGGPGELFF
d_gene: .
abundance: many
j_gene: TRBJ2-2
v_gene: TRBV7-8

CDR3nt: TGTGCCAGTAGTTACGGACCTTATAGCAGGGAGCATTTCTTC
CDR3aa: CASSYGPYSREHFF
d_gene: .
abundance: .
j_gene: TRBJ2-1
v_gene: TRBV6-2/TRBV6-3

CDR3nt: TGTGCCATCAGTGGCACAGTGGACACTGAAGCTTTCTTT
CDR3aa: CAISGTVDTEAFF
d_gene: .
abundance: medium-sized
j_gene: TRBJ1-1
v_gene: TRBV10-3

CDR3nt: TGCAGCGTCCCCCGGGTTGGATATGGGGACTCACCCCTCCACTTT
CDR3aa: CSVPRVGYGDSPLHF
d_gene: .
abundance: few
j_gene: TRBJ1-6
v_gene: TRBV29-1

CDR3nt: TGTGCCAGCGGGCAGGGGGCAGAAGATACGCAGTATTTT
CDR3aa: CASGQGAEDTQYF
d_gene: TRBD1
abundance: many
j_gene: TRBJ2-3
v_gene: TRBV6-4

CDR3nt: TGTGCCAGTAGCTTACTTGGGGGGAACACTGAAGCTTTCTTT
CDR3aa: CASSLLGGNTEAFF
d_gene: .
abundance: .
j_gene: TRBJ1-1
v_gene: TRBV7-8